These 18 T cell receptor beta chains were all obtained from the same sample, sequenced in a study of cytomegalovirus exposure and HLA in healthy donors (dated by TCRdb to 2017 to 2019). Receptor amplification or capture employed the immunoSEQ multiplex PCR assay. This immuneACCESS table, as held by TCRdb, lists in-frame sequences with V and J called but not all clones. Of the missing ones, under half trace to an unresolved V gene in checked studies; the others have no known cause. The sample table shows 150,000 to 200,000 clones, and more than 75% are seen once. The ten largest account for more than 1.2% of the sample. The sample consisted of PBMCs. These receptors were obtained from a woman aged 25 to 39 in good health and CMV-seronegative.

The chain employs TRBV6-1 and TRBJ2-1; TRBD1 matches 10 bases. V lost 11 bases and J lost 5; bases outside the gene matches: 9. Germline CDR1 MNHNS, CDR2 SASEGT. This CDR3 spans 14 amino acids. The CDR3 protein is CACTRDRGHNEQFF. CDR3 sequence (DNA): TGTGCCTGCACCCGGGACAGGGGCCACAATGAGCAGTTCTTC.

The V and J genes are TRBV30 and TRBJ1-3; D perhaps matches TRBD1 (5 bases). The CDR3 totals 11 residues. The germline V gene has CDR1 GTSNPN and CDR2 SVGIG (reference sequence). Trimming removed 4 bases from V and 4 bases from J, with 5 bases in between. As DNA, the CDR3 is TGTGCCTGGACAGGGGGAAACACCATATATTTT. Amino acid sequence: CAWTGGNTIYF.

The chain joins TRBV7-7 to TRBJ2-2; tentative D call: TRBD1 (8 bases). In germline, CDR1 is SSHAT, CDR2 FNYEAQ (reference sequence). This CDR3 is built from 15 residues. Trimming stripped 8 bases from V and 3 bases from J, with 16 bases between. DNA for the CDR3: TGTGCCAGCCTACGGACAGGGAGGGACACCGGGGAGCTGTTTTTT. The encoded protein is CASLRTGRDTGELFF.

This clone was observed a handful of times. The chain uses TRBV6-1 and TRBJ2-2, with D possibly TRBD1 on 6 matching bases. The CDR3 sequence is 13 residues long. V lost 4 bases to trimming and J lost 6 bases, with 9 bases between them. Germline CDR1 and CDR2: MNHNS and SASEGT. This chain's CDR3 is CASSARQAGELFF. CDR3 bases: TGTGCCAGCAGTGCCCGACAGGCCGGGGAGCTGTTTTTT.

The chain recombines TRBV6-1 with TRBJ2-1, with TRBD2 matching over 8 bases. The ends lost 10 bases at V and 4 bases at J; junction bases unmatched: 9. Germline V CDR1 and CDR2: MNHNS, SASEGT. This CDR3 is 14 amino acids long. This chain's CDR3 is CATWTGGTYNEQFF. The CDR3 DNA follows: TGTGCCACATGGACGGGGGGGACGTACAATGAGCAGTTCTTC.

J is TRBJ1-1 and V is TRBV2; D remains ambiguous. CDR3 length equals 12 residues. Trimming cost V 6 bases and J 0 bases, with 5 bases left between them. Germline loops: CDR1 SNHLY, CDR2 FYNNEI. CDR3 coding DNA: TGTGCCAGCAGCCCAATGAACACTGAAGCTTTCTTT. Translated, it gives CASSPMNTEAFF.

The chain is built from TRBV6-1 and TRBJ1-5; D not resolved. Germline V lookup: CDR1 MNHNS, CDR2 SASEGT. V lost 2 bases to trimming and J lost 6 bases, with 8 bases between them. This CDR3 spans 13 amino acids. For the CDR3, the DNA is TGTGCCAGCAGTGAAAACGTGGCTCAGCCCCAGCATTTT. Amino acid sequence: CASSENVAQPQHF.

This chain links TRBV4-3 with TRBJ2-7; the match to TRBD2 covers 9 bases. This CDR3 is 15 amino acids long. With V trimmed by 1 base and J by 4 bases, 5 bases remained unmatched. Germline lookup yields CDR1 LGHNA and CDR2 YSLEER. The chain's CDR3 is CASSQVWRGGYEQYF. CDR3 in DNA: TGCGCCAGCAGCCAAGTTTGGCGGGGGGGATACGAGCAGTACTTC.

The chain recombines TRBV5-8 with TRBJ2-7; D is perhaps TRBD1 (6 bases). The germline gives CDR1 SGHTS, CDR2 YDEGEE. The CDR3 runs to 14 residues. V lost 2 bases and J lost 4, with 13 bases in between. The chain's CDR3 is CASSLPSTGYEQYF. CDR3 sequence (DNA): TGTGCCAGCAGCTTACCTTCCACAGGGTACGAGCAGTACTTC.

This clone was detected a few times. The chain carries TRBV4-2 and TRBJ1-2; D gene uncertain. The CDR3 has 14 residues. Germline CDR1 LGHNA, CDR2 YNFKEQ. The V and J ends lost 1 base and 8 bases respectively, with 14 bases between them. CDR3 coding DNA: TGTGCCAGCAGCCAAGCAACGGGCCCGGGAGGCTACACCTTC. Protein product: CASSQATGPGGYTF.

The rearrangement uses TRBV18 and TRBJ2-6; TRBD1 agrees at 7 bases. J lost 4 bases, V lost 6 bases, and 6 bases had no gene match. Germline V gene data show CDR1 as KGHSH and CDR2 as LQKENI. The CDR3 has 15 amino acids. CDR3 nucleotide sequence: TGTGCCAGCTCGCAGACAGGGCTAGGGGCCAACGTCCTGACTTTC. It codes for CASSQTGLGANVLTF.

V usage is TRBV5-1 and J usage is TRBJ2-2; 7 positions agree with TRBD1. J gave up 3 bases and V 0 bases, and 11 bases lay outside the gene matches. The CDR3 length is 18 residues. The germline V gene encodes CDR1 SGHRS and CDR2 YFSETQ. The CDR3 nucleotides read TGCGCCAGCAGCTTGGATGCGGACACAGGGGATCACACCGGGGAGCTGTTTTTT. Protein sequence: CASSLDADTGDHTGELFF.

This clone has just one count. The CDR3 spells CASSLGGGLNTEAFF. In DNA, the CDR3 is TGTGCCAGCAGCTTAGGCGGAGGTCTGAACACTGAAGCTTTCTTT. The chain carries TRBV9 and TRBJ1-1; D is ambiguous. CDR1 is SGDLS and CDR2 is YYNGEE in the germline V gene. V lost 4 bases and J 0 bases, leaving 13 bases between the germline ends. This CDR3 spans 15 amino acids.

This chain links TRBV2 with TRBJ2-6; 14 bases line up with TRBD2. Germline V gene data show CDR1 as SNHLY and CDR2 as FYNNEI. The CDR3 is made up of 19 amino acids. Trimming removed 6 bases from V and 1 base from J; junction bases left unmatched: 8. The CDR3 sequence is CASSLTTSGGASGANVLTF. The CDR3 nucleotides read TGTGCCAGCAGCCTTACGACTAGCGGGGGGGCGTCTGGGGCCAACGTCCTGACTTTC. The whole variable domain, remainder taken from reference TRBV2 and TRBJ2-6, is EPEVTQTPSHQVTQMGQEVILRCVPISNHLYFYWYRQILGQKVEFLVSFYNNEISEKSEIFDDQFSVERPDGSNFTLKIRSTKLEDSAMYFCASSLTTSGGASGANVLTFGAGSRLTVL.

The genes are TRBV5-4 and TRBJ2-1; TRBD1 matches at 9 bases. The CDR3 is 16 amino acids. Germline V lookup: CDR1 SGHNT, CDR2 YYREEE (reference sequence). V was clipped by 4 bases and J by 3 bases; unmatched bases: 8. The CDR3 loop reads CASSLADRGNYNEQFF. CDR3 nucleotides: TGTGCCAGCAGCCTGGCCGACAGGGGGAACTACAATGAGCAGTTCTTC.

The genes are TRBV9 and TRBJ2-7, with 10 bases fitting TRBD2. The CDR3 has 14 amino acids. Germline values: CDR1 SGDLS, CDR2 YYNGEE. Unmatched junction bases numbered 3, after V lost 0 bases and J lost 6 bases. CDR3 residues: CASSVVGTSAEQYF. The CDR3 DNA reads as TGTGCCAGCAGCGTAGTGGGGACTAGCGCCGAGCAGTACTTC.

Many counts were recorded for this clone. The chain is built from TRBV5-1 and TRBJ1-5; no firm D call. Germline CDR1 SGHRS, CDR2 YFSETQ. The CDR3 is 13 amino acids. V lost 3 bases and J lost 4, with 8 bases in between. The CDR3 nucleotides read TGCGCCAGCAGCTACGACAATAATCAGCCCCAGCATTTT. This encodes CASSYDNNQPQHF.

CDR3 sequence reads: CASSISSGGAYNEQFF. DNA for the CDR3: TGTGCCAGCAGCATATCTAGCGGGGGGGCGTACAATGAGCAGTTCTTC. The genes are TRBV7-2 and TRBJ2-1, with TRBD2 matching 12 bases. Per the germline V gene, CDR1 is SGHTA and CDR2 is FQGNSA. This CDR3 is 16 amino acids long. Trimming cost V 5 bases and J 4 bases; bases outside gene matches: 6.